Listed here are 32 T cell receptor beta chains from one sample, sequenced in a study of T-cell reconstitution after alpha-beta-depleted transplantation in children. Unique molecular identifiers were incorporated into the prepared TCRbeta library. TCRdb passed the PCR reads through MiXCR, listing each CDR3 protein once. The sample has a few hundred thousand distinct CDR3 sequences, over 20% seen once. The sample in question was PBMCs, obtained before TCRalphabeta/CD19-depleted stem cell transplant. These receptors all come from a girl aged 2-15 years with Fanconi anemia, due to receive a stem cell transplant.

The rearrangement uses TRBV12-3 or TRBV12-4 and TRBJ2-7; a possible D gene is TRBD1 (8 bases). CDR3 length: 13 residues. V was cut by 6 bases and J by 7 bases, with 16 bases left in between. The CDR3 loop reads CASRLTGGEEQYF. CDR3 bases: TGTGCCAGCAGACTTACAGGGGGGGAGGAGCAGTACTTC.

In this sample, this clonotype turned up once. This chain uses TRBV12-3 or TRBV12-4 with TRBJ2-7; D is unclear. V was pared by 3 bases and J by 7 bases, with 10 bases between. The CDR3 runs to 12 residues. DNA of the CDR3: TGTGCCAGCAGTTTCTCCCACTGGGAGCAGTACTTC. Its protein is CASSFSHWEQYF.

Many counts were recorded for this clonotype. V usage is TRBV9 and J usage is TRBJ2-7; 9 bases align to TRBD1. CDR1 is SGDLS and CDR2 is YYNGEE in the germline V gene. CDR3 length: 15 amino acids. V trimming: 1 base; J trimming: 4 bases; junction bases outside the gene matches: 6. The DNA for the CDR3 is TGTGCCAGCAGCGTAACCGGGACAGGGCGGTACGAGCAGTACTTC. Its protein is CASSVTGTGRYEQYF. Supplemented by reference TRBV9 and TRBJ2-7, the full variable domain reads DSGVTQTPKHLITATGQRVTLRCSPRSGDLSVYWYQQSLDQGLQFLIQYYNGEERAKGNILERFSAQQFPDLHSELNLSSLELGDSALYFCASSVTGTGRYEQYFGPGTRLTVT.

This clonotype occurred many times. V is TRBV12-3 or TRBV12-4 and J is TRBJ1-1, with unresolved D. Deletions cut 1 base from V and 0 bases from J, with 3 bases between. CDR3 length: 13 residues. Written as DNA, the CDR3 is TGTGCCAGCAGTTTAGGAGTGAACACTGAAGCTTTCTTT. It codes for CASSLGVNTEAFF.

The CDR3 reads CASSFFGGHYNEQFF. The DNA for the CDR3 is TGTGCCAGCAGCTTTTTTGGGGGGCACTACAATGAGCAGTTCTTC. The chain combines TRBV7-3 with TRBJ2-1; perhaps D is TRBD1 or TRBD2 (6 bases each). The ends were cut back, 3 bases at V and 3 bases at J, with 12 bases in the middle. The CDR3 is 15 amino acids. Germline V CDR1 and CDR2: SGHTA, FQGTGA.

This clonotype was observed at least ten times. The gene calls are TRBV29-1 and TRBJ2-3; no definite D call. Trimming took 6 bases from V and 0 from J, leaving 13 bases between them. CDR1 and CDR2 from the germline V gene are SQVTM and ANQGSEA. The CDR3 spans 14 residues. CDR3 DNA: TGCAGCGTCGGCCTCCTCTACAGCACAGATACGCAGTATTTT. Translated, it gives CSVGLLYSTDTQYF.

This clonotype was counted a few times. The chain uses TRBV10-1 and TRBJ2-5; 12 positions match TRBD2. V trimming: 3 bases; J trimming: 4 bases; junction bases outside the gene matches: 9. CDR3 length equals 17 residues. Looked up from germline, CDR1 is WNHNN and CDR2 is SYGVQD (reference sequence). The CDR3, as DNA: TGCGCCAGCAGTGAAGGGCTAGCGGGAGGGGATAGAGAGACCCAGTACTTC. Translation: CASSEGLAGGDRETQYF.

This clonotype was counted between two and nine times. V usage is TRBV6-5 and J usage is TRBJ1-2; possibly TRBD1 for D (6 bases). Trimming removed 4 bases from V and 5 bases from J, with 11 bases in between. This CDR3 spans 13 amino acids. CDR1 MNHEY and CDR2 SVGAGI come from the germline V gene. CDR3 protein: CASSFGGGYGYTF. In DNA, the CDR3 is TGTGCCAGCAGTTTTGGGGGCGGATATGGCTACACCTTC.

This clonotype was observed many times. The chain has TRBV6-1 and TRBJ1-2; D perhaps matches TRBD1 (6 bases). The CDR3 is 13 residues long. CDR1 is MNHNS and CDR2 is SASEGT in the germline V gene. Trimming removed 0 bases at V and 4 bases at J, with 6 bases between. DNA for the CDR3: TGTGCCAGCAGTGAAGCAGGGGGCTATGGCTACACCTTC. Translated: CASSEAGGYGYTF.

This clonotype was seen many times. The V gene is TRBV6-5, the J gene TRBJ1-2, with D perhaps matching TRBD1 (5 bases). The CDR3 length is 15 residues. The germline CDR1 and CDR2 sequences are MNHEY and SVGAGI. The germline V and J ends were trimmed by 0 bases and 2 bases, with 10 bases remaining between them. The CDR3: CASSYSKGSNYGYTF. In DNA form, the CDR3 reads TGTGCCAGCAGTTACTCGAAGGGGTCCAACTATGGCTACACCTTC.

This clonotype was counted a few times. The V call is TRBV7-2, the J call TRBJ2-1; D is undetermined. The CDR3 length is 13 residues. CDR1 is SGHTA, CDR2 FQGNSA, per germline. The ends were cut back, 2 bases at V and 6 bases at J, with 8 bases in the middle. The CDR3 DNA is TGTGCCAGCAGCTTAATACCGGGCAATGAGCAGTTCTTC. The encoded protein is CASSLIPGNEQFF.

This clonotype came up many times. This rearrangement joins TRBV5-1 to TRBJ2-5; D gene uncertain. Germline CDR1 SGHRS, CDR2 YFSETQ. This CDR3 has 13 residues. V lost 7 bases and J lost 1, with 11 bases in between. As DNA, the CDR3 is TGCGCCAGCGGGCGCAGTCTCCAAGAGACCCAGTACTTC. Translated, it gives CASGRSLQETQYF.

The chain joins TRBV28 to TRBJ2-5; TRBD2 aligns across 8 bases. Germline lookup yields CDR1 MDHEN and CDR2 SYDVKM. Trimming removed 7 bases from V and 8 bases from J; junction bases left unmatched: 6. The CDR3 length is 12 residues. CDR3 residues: CASTFRGGTQYF. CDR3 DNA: TGTGCCAGCACTTTCCGGGGGGGAACCCAGTACTTC. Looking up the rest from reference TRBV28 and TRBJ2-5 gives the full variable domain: DVKVTQSSRYLVKRTGEKVFLECVQDMDHENMFWYRQDPGLGLRLIYFSYDVKMKEKGDIPEGYSVSREKKERFSLILESASTNQTSMYLCASTFRGGTQYFGPGTRLLVL.

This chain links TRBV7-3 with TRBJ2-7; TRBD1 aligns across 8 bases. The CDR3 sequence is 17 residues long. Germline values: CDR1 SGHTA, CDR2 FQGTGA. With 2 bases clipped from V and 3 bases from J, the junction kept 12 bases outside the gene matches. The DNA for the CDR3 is TGTGCCAGCAGCTTACCGATACATCAGGGGGCCCACTACGAGCAGTACTTC. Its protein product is CASSLPIHQGAHYEQYF. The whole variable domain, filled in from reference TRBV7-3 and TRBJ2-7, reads GAGVSQTPSNKVTEKGKYVELRCDPISGHTALYWYRQSLGQGPEFLIYFQGTGAADDSGLPNDRFFAVRPEGSVSTLKIQRTERGDSAVYLCASSLPIHQGAHYEQYFGPGTRLTVT.

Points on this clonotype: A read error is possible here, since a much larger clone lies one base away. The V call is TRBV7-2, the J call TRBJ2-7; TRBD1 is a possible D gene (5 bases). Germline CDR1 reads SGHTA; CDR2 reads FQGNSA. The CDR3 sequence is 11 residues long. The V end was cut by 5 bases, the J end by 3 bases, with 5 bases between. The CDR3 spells CASSGHYEQYF. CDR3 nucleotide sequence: TGTGCCAGCAGCGGACACTACGAGCAGTACTTC.

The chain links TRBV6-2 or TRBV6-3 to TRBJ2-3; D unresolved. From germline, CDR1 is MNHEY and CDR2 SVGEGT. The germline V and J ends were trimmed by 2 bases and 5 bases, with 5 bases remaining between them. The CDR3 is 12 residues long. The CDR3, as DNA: TGTGCCAGCAGTTACGTCGGAGATACGCAGTATTTT. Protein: CASSYVGDTQYF.

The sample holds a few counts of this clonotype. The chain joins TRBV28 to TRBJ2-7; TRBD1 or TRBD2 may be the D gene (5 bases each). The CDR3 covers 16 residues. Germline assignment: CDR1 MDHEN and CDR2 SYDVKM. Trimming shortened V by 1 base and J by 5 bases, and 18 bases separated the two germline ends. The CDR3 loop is CASSLSPEGIVDEQYF. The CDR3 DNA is TGTGCCAGCAGTTTATCTCCAGAGGGGATAGTCGACGAGCAGTACTTC.

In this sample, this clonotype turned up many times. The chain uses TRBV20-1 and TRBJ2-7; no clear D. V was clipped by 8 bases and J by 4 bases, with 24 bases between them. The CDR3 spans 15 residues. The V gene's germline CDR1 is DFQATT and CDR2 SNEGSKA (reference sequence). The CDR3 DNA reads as TGCAGTTCCCTAGGGCCCCAATCCCCCCAATACGAGCAGTACTTC. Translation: CSSLGPQSPQYEQYF.

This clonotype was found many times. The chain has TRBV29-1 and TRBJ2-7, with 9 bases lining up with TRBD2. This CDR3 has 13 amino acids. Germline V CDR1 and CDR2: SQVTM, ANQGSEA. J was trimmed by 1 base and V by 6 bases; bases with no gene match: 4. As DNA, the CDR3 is TGCAGCGTCATAGCGGGAGAATCCTACGAGCAGTACTTC. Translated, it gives CSVIAGESYEQYF.

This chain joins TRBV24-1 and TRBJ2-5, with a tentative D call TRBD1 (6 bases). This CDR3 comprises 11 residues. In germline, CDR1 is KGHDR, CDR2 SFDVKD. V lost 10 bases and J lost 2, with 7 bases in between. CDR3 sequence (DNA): TGTGCCACACAGGGACAAGAGACCCAGTACTTC. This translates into CATQGQETQYF.

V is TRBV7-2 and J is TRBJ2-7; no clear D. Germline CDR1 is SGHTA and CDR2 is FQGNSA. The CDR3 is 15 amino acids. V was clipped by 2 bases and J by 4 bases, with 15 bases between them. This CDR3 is CASSLRTSAGYEQYF. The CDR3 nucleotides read TGTGCCAGCAGCTTAAGGACGTCCGCAGGTTACGAGCAGTACTTC.

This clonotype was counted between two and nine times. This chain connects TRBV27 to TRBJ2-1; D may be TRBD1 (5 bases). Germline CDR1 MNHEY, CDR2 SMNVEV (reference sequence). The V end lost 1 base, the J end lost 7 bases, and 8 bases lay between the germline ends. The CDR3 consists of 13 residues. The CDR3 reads CASSLFKGNEQFF. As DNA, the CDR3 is TGTGCCAGCAGTTTATTCAAGGGGAATGAGCAGTTCTTC.

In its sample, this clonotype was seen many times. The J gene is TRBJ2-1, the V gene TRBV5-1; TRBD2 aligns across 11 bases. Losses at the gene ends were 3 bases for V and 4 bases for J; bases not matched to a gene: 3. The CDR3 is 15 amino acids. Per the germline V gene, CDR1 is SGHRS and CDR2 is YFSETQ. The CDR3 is CASSSIAGGYNEQFF. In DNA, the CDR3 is TGCGCCAGCAGCTCTATAGCGGGAGGGTACAATGAGCAGTTCTTC. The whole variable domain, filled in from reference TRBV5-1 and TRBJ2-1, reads KAGVTQTPRYLIKTRGQQVTLSCSPISGHRSVSWYQQTPGQGLQFLFEYFSETQRNKGNFPGRFSGRQFSNSRSEMNVSTLELGDSALYLCASSSIAGGYNEQFFGPGTRLTVL.

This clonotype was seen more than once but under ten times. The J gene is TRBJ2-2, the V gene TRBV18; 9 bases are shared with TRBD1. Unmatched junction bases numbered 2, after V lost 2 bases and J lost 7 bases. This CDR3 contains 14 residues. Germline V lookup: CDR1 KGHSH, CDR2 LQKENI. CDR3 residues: CASSPRQGVGELFF. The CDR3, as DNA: TGTGCCAGCTCACCAAGACAGGGGGTCGGGGAGCTGTTTTTT.

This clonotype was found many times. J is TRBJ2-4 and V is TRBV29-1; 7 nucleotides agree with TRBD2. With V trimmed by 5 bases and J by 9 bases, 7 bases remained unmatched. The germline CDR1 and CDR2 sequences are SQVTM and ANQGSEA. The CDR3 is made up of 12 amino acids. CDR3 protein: CSVTLSGGIQYF. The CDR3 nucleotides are TGCAGCGTTACGCTTTCGGGGGGCATTCAGTACTTC.

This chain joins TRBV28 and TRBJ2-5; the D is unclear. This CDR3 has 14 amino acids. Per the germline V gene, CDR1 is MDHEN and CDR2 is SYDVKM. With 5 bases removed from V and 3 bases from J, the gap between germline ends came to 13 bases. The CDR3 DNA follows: TGTGCCAGCAGTGGGTACCATTGGGAAGAGACCCAGTACTTC. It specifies CASSGYHWEETQYF.

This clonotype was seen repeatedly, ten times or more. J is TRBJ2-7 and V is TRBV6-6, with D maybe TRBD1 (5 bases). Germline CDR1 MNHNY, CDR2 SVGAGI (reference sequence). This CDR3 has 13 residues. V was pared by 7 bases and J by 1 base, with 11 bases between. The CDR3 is CASNPKGSYEQYF. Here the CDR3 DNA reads TGTGCCAGCAATCCGAAGGGGTCCTACGAGCAGTACTTC.

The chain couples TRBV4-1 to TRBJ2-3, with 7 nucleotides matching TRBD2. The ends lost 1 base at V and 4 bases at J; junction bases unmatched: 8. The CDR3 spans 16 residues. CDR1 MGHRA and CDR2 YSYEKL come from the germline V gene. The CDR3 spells CASSQVSGILSDTQYF. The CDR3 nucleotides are TGCGCCAGCAGCCAAGTAAGCGGGATCTTGTCAGATACGCAGTATTTT.

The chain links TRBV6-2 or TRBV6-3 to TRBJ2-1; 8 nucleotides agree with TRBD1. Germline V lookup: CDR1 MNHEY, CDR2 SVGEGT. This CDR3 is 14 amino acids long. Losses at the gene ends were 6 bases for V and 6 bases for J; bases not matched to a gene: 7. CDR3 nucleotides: TGTGCCAGCAGCCGAGGACAGGGAGCCAATGAGCAGTTCTTC. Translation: CASSRGQGANEQFF.

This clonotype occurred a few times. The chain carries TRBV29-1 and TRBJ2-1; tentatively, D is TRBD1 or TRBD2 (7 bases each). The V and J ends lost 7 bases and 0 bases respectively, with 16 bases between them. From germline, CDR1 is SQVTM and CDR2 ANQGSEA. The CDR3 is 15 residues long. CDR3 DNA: TGCAGCGCAGGGGGGGATCCTGCCTCCTACAATGAGCAGTTCTTC. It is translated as CSAGGDPASYNEQFF.

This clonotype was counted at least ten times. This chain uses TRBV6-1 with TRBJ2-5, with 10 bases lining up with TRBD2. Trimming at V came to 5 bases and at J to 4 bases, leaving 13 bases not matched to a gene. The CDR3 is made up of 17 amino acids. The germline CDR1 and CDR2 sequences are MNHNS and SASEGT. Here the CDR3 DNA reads TGTGCCAGCAGTCCGGGACTAGCGTCGCAGGTGACAGAGACCCAGTACTTC. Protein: CASSPGLASQVTETQYF.

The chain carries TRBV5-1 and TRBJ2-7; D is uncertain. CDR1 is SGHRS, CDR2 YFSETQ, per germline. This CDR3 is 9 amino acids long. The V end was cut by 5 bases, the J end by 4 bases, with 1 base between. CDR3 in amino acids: CASRYEQYF. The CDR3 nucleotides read TGCGCCAGCAGATACGAGCAGTACTTC.